This TCR beta chain was identified in a study of blood T cells in healthy people across ages. Study findings and constraints: Both naive CD4+ cell counts and diversity were greater in long-lived donors than in aged donors. Measured against age, TCR beta diversity per million T cells decreased in a roughly linear manner.

The sample holds a few counts of this clonotype. Its specificity is not known. CDR3 length equals 14 residues. The ends were cut back, 6 bases at V and 2 bases at J, with 11 bases in the middle. CDR1 SGHTA and CDR2 FQGNSA come from the germline V gene. PCR was performed a second time for roughly 7 to 12 cycles using a sample-barcoded 5' primer and a J-beta primer mix. TCRdb ran MiXCR on the 5' RACE reads and lists one entry per CDR3 protein. The table includes almost 800,000 distinct CDR3 sequences, roughly 64% detected once. The receptor was isolated from a man under 40 in good health. The V gene is TRBV7-2, the J gene TRBJ2-1, with a weak D call TRBD2 (6 bases). Sequenced material: blood. CDR3 amino acids: CASRPGVTYNEQFF. The CDR3 bases are TGTGCCAGCAGACCGGGGGTTACCTACAATGAGCAGTTCTTC.